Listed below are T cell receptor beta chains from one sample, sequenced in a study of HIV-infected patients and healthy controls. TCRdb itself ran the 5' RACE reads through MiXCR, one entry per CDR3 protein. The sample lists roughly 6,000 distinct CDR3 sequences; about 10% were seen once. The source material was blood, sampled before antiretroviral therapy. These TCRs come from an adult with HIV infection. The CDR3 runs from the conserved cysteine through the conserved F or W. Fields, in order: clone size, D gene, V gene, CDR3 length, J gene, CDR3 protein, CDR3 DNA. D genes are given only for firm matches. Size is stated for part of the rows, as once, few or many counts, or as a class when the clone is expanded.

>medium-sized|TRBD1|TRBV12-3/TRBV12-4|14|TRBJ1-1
CASSPTGPNTEAFF
TGTGCCAGCAGTCCGACAGGGCCCAACACTGAAGCTTTCTTT
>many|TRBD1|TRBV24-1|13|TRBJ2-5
CARRQGAGETQYF
TGTGCCAGGAGACAGGGGGCGGGAGAGACCCAGTACTTC
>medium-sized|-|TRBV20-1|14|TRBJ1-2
CSARDPGRDYGYTF
TGCAGTGCTAGAGATCCAGGGAGGGACTATGGCTACACCTTC
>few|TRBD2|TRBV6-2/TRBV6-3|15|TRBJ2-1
CASWHSGGARGEQFF
TGTGCCAGCTGGCATAGCGGGGGCGCACGGGGTGAGCAGTTCTTC
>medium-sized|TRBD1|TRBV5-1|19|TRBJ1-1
CASSLYSYGTGGANTEAFF
TGCGCCAGCAGCTTGTATAGTTACGGGACAGGGGGAGCGAACACTGAAGCTTTCTTT
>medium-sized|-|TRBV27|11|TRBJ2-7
CASSLGYEQYF
TGTGCCAGCAGTCTGGGCTACGAGCAGTACTTC
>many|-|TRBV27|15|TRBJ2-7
CASSSQRGGAYEQYF
TGTGCCAGCAGTTCTCAGCGCGGCGGAGCGTACGAGCAGTACTTC
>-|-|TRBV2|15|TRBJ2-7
CASMDWIGSSYEQYF
TGTGCCAGCATGGACTGGATTGGTAGCTCCTACGAGCAGTACTTC
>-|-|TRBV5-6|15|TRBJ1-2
CASSVGIDANYGYTF
TGTGCCAGCAGCGTAGGGATTGACGCTAACTATGGCTACACCTTC
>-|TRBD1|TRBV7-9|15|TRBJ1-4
CASSPNDRVNEKLFF
TGTGCCAGCAGCCCAAATGACAGGGTTAATGAAAAACTGTTTTTT
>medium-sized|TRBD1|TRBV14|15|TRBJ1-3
CASSWDRTNRNTIYF
TGTGCCAGCAGCTGGGACAGGACAAACCGAAACACCATATATTTT
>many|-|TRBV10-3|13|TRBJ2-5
CAISIDGRGTQYF
TGTGCCATCAGTATCGACGGTCGGGGGACCCAGTACTTC
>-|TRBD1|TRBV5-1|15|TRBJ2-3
CASSTTGALTDTQYF
TGCGCCAGCAGCACAACAGGGGCCCTCACAGATACGCAGTATTTT